Each of the 12 T cell receptor beta chains below was sequenced from the same sample in a study of shared T cell receptors in the human thymus. Sequenced by immunoSEQ multiplex PCR; TCRdb stores in-frame clones only, minus some. The sample lists about 660,000 clones, about 87% seen once, with roughly 0.0089% in the top ten. The sample was also linked to a second study, of human thymus T cells.

Sequenced material: thymocytes. The receptors shown here come from a boy younger than two with a congenital heart defect.

This clone was seen a few times. The chain has TRBV10-3 and TRBJ2-3; D remains unclear. Germline CDR1 and CDR2: ENHRY and SYGVKD. The CDR3 is made up of 13 amino acids. Trimming cost V 7 bases and J 0 bases, with 8 bases left between them. DNA of the CDR3: TGTGCCATCATGAACAGAAGCACAGATACGCAGTATTTT. The encoded protein is CAIMNRSTDTQYF.

This clone has only a few counts. The chain uses TRBV2 and TRBJ1-2, with D unresolved. Deletions cut 1 base from V and 0 bases from J, with 12 bases between. The germline CDR1 and CDR2 sequences are SNHLY and FYNNEI. The CDR3 sequence is 16 residues long. The CDR3 nucleotides read TGTGCCAGCAGTGAAGAGGCGGCTACAACTAACTATGGCTACACCTTC. It codes for CASSEEAATTNYGYTF.

This sequence joins TRBV18 and TRBJ1-6; 9 bases line up with TRBD1. Unmatched junction bases numbered 4, after V lost 0 bases and J lost 10 bases. Germline V gene data show CDR1 as KGHSH and CDR2 as LQKENI. The CDR3 runs to 15 residues. CDR3 amino acids: CASSPPDRGGSPLHF. The CDR3 DNA sequence: TGTGCCAGCTCACCACCGGACAGGGGAGGATCACCCCTCCACTTT.

The CDR3 is CAWTKREGRGANVLTF. The CDR3 region has the DNA TGTGCCTGGACTAAGCGGGAGGGCCGTGGGGCCAACGTCCTGACTTTC. This chain uses TRBV30 with TRBJ2-6, with 10 bases fitting TRBD2. Trimming at V came to 4 bases and at J to 3 bases, leaving 6 bases not matched to a gene. The CDR3 length is 16 residues. Germline values: CDR1 GTSNPN, CDR2 SVGIG (reference sequence).

The CDR3 loop is CASSFRTGWDLSGNTIYF. DNA for the CDR3: TGTGCCAGCAGCTTCCGGACAGGGTGGGACCTCTCTGGAAACACCATATATTTT. The chain joins TRBV7-2 to TRBJ1-3; 8 nucleotides line up with TRBD1. The length of the CDR3 is 18 residues. J gave up 0 bases and V 3 bases, and 10 bases lay outside the gene matches. The germline gives CDR1 SGHTA, CDR2 FQGNSA.

This clone came up a few times. The chain employs TRBV9 and TRBJ2-1; possibly TRBD2 for D (6 bases). V dropped 0 bases and J dropped 5 bases, with 15 bases sitting between them. CDR1 is SGDLS and CDR2 is YYNGEE in the germline V gene. The CDR3 consists of 16 residues. CDR3 in amino acids: CASSVVRRGFNNEQFF. CDR3 in DNA: TGTGCCAGCAGCGTAGTTAGGAGGGGATTTAACAATGAGCAGTTCTTC.

On this clone itself: Other DNA sequences in the same sample also yield this CDR3. The V call is TRBV27, the J call TRBJ2-2; D gene unclear. V gave up 5 bases and J gave up 2 bases, with 9 bases separating them. The CDR3 spans 14 residues. CDR1 is MNHEY and CDR2 is SMNVEV in the germline V gene (reference sequence). The CDR3 DNA reads TGTGCCAGCAGTCTTCGACAAAACACCGGGGAGCTGTTTTTT. It translates to CASSLRQNTGELFF.

As DNA, the CDR3 is TGTGCCAGCAGTTTACCCAGGACAGGGCCAACCCAAGAGACCCAGTACTTC. This encodes CASSLPRTGPTQETQYF. The V and J genes are TRBV28 and TRBJ2-5, with TRBD1 matching 8 bases. Trimming cost V 2 bases and J 1 base; bases outside gene matches: 9. Germline loops: CDR1 MDHEN, CDR2 SYDVKM. CDR3 size: 17 residues. The complete variable domain, with remaining parts taken from reference TRBV28 and TRBJ2-5, reads DVKVTQSSRYLVKRTGEKVFLECVQDMDHENMFWYRQDPGLGLRLIYFSYDVKMKEKGDIPEGYSVSREKKERFSLILESASTNQTSMYLCASSLPRTGPTQETQYFGPGTRLLVL.

The chain has TRBV9 and TRBJ2-5; TRBD2 aligns across 13 bases. V dropped 3 bases and J dropped 5; count of bases not matched to a gene: 10. The CDR3 length is 17 residues. Germline V CDR1 and CDR2: SGDLS, YYNGEE. The CDR3 region is CASSANSGLAGRETQYF. The CDR3 nucleotides read TGTGCCAGCAGCGCCAACTCGGGACTAGCGGGGAGGGAGACCCAGTACTTC.

The rearrangement links TRBV7-6 to TRBJ2-6; 7 bases are shared with TRBD1. The V gene end was trimmed by 7 bases and the J gene end by 4 bases; junction bases not matched to a gene: 7. The CDR3 is 15 amino acids. Germline CDR1 SGHVS, CDR2 FNYEAQ. CDR3 bases: TGTGCCAGCAACCTAGACAGGGAGGGGGCCAACGTCCTGACTTTC. Its translation: CASNLDREGANVLTF.

This sequence joins TRBV16 and TRBJ1-1; maybe TRBD1 (5 bases). CDR1 and CDR2 from the germline V gene are KGHSY and FQNENV. The CDR3 contains 14 residues. V was trimmed by 6 bases and J by 0 bases, leaving 11 bases between them. The CDR3 region is CASSPGYMNTEAFF. For the CDR3, the DNA is TGTGCCAGCAGTCCAGGGTACATGAACACTGAAGCTTTCTTT. Full variable domain (remainder filled in from reference TRBV16 and TRBJ1-1): GEEVAQTPKHLVRGEGQKAKLYCAPIKGHSYVFWYQQVLKNEFKFLISFQNENVFDETGMPKERFSAKCLPNSPCSLEIQATKLEDSAVYFCASSPGYMNTEAFFGQGTRLTVV.

The rearrangement joins TRBV28 to TRBJ1-3, with D possibly TRBD1 on 5 matching bases. Trimming removed 6 bases at V and 9 bases at J, with 12 bases between. CDR3 size: 12 residues. Germline V gene data show CDR1 as MDHEN and CDR2 as SYDVKM. The CDR3 loop reads CASSFQGGTIYF. The CDR3 DNA sequence: TGTGCCAGCAGCTTCCAGGGAGGCACCATATATTTT. Full variable domain (missing parts from reference TRBV28 and TRBJ1-3): DVKVTQSSRYLVKRTGEKVFLECVQDMDHENMFWYRQDPGLGLRLIYFSYDVKMKEKGDIPEGYSVSREKKERFSLILESASTNQTSMYLCASSFQGGTIYFGEGSWLTVV.